This T cell receptor beta chain came from a study of glioma-infiltrating T cells. Overall study context: Blood libraries targeted roughly 4.5- to 10-fold coverage of about 900,000 T cells.

This clonotype was found a few times. V gave up 4 bases and J gave up 7 bases, with 14 bases separating them. The length of the CDR3 is 13 residues. Germline values: CDR1 LGHNA, CDR2 YSLEER. The iRepertoire nested amplicon-rescue multiplex PCR amplified TCR alpha and beta CDR3s from RNA. TCRdb reprocessed the multiplex PCR reads with MiXCR, giving one entry per CDR3 protein. The sample consists of fewer than 500,000 distinct CDR3 sequences, roughly two fifths of them appearing once. Specimen: glioma tissue, nonneoplastic brain tissue, or PBMCs (not recorded which). The receptor's source is a human donor with low-grade glioma or glioblastoma, undergoing nonglioma brain surgery, or in good health (not recorded which). The rearrangement joins TRBV4-3 to TRBJ2-7; either TRBD1 or TRBD2 may fit D (5 bases each). CDR3 amino acids: CASSRLGTLEQYF. CDR3 nucleotides: TGCGCCAGCAGCCGTTTAGGGACCTTGGAGCAGTACTTC.